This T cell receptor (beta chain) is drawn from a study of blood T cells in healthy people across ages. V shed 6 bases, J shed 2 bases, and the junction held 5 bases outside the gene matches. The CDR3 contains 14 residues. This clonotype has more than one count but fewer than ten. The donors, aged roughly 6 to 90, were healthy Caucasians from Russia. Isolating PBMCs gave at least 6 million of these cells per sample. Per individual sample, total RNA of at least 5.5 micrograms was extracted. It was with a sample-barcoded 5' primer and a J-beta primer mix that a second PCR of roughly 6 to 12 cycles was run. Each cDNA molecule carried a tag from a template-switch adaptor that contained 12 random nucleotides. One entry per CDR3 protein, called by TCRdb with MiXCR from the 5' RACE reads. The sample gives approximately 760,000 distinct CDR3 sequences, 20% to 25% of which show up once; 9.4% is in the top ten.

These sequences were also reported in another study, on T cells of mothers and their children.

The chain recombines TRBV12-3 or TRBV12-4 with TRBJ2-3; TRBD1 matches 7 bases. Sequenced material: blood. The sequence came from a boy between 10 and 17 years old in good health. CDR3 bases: TGTGCCAGCAGCCCCGGACAGGTCACAGATACGCAGTATTTT. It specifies CASSPGQVTDTQYF.